These 13 T cell receptor beta chains were all obtained from the same sample, sequenced in a study of blood T cells in healthy people across ages. Next came a second PCR, run for about 6 to 11 cycles, which used a sample-barcoded 5' primer along with a J-beta primer mix. Each CDR3 protein is one row after TCRdb ran MiXCR on the 5' RACE reads. The sample records about 1.4 million distinct CDR3 sequences, approximately 59% being singletons. The sample comprised blood. The receptors derive from a man younger than 30 in good health.

There are a few counts of this clonotype. This rearrangement joins TRBV29-1 to TRBJ1-2; TRBD1 agrees at 7 bases. J lost 0 bases, V lost 6 bases, and 7 bases had no gene match. The CDR3 extends over 14 amino acids. Germline CDR1 is SQVTM and CDR2 is ANQGSEA. This CDR3 is CSVAGQPTNYGYTF. The CDR3 coding sequence is TGCAGCGTCGCGGGACAGCCTACTAACTATGGCTACACCTTC.

The J gene is TRBJ1-1, the V gene TRBV5-1; 7 bases match TRBD1. Germline CDR1 reads SGHRS; CDR2 reads YFSETQ. The trim removed 4 bases at V and 1 base at J, leaving 13 bases unmatched. This CDR3 region has 17 residues. The CDR3: CASSDLLEGAGNTEAFF. CDR3 in DNA: TGCGCCAGCAGCGACCTCTTGGAGGGGGCCGGGAACACTGAAGCTTTCTTT.

This clonotype was counted only a few times. The J gene is TRBJ2-5, the V gene TRBV29-1; D is perhaps TRBD2 (6 bases). In germline, CDR1 is SQVTM, CDR2 ANQGSEA. V dropped 4 bases and J dropped 1 base, with 13 bases sitting between them. The CDR3 spans 14 residues. CDR3: CSVVGTLIQETQYF. CDR3 nucleotides: TGCAGCGTTGTCGGGACTCTTATCCAAGAGACCCAGTACTTC.

This clonotype was counted only a few times. V usage is TRBV27 and J usage is TRBJ2-7; TRBD1 aligns across 9 bases. The CDR3 length is 18 residues. Trimming took 5 bases from V and 2 from J; bases not matched to a gene: 16. Germline assignment: CDR1 MNHEY and CDR2 SMNVEV (reference sequence). The CDR3 here is CASSNQPLGQGGAYEQYF. The CDR3 DNA is TGTGCCAGCAGTAACCAGCCCCTGGGACAGGGAGGGGCCTACGAGCAGTACTTC.

The chain is built from TRBV30 and TRBJ2-1, with TRBD2 as a possible D gene (6 bases). The germline V gene encodes CDR1 GTSNPN and CDR2 SVGIG (reference sequence). V was cut by 0 bases and J by 14 bases, with 11 bases left in between. The CDR3 spans 11 residues. Here the CDR3 reads CAWSVPGEKFF. Written as DNA, the CDR3 is TGTGCCTGGAGTGTACCGGGGGAAAAGTTCTTC.

This clonotype appeared a single time. CDR3 sequence reads: CASSLGTVISNYGYTF. CDR3 DNA: TGCGCCAGCAGCTTGGGAACAGTAATCTCTAACTATGGCTACACCTTC. This chain links TRBV5-1 with TRBJ1-2; D ambiguous. The CDR3 is 16 amino acids. Trimming removed 0 bases at V and 0 bases at J, with 12 bases between. In germline, CDR1 is SGHRS, CDR2 YFSETQ.

This chain uses TRBV30 with TRBJ1-2; no reliable D call. CDR1 is GTSNPN and CDR2 is SVGIG in the germline V gene (reference sequence). The CDR3 length is 12 residues. The V and J ends lost 2 bases and 6 bases respectively, with 10 bases between them. The CDR3 nucleotides read TGTGCCTGGAGTTTGGGCCGGGATGGCTACACCTTC. Amino acid sequence: CAWSLGRDGYTF. Combining the CDR3 with reference TRBV30 and TRBJ1-2 gives the whole variable domain SQTIHQWPATLVQPVGSPLSLECTVEGTSNPNLYWYRQAAGRGLQLLFYSVGIGQISSEVPQNLSASRPQDRQFILSSKKLLLSDSGFYLCAWSLGRDGYTFGSGTRLTVV.

This clonotype was recorded once. Written as DNA, the CDR3 is TGTGCCAGCAGCTCACCCAAGGGGACACCACTTGGCTATGGCTACACCTTC. It is translated as CASSSPKGTPLGYGYTF. The rearrangement links TRBV11-2 to TRBJ1-2, with a tentative D call TRBD1 (6 bases). Deletions cut 4 bases from V and 4 bases from J, with 22 bases between. Germline V gives CDR1 SGHAT, CDR2 FQNNGV. This CDR3 region has 17 residues.

This rearrangement joins TRBV4-1 to TRBJ1-6, with D uncertain. The CDR3 consists of 18 residues. The germline V gene encodes CDR1 MGHRA and CDR2 YSYEKL. V was shortened by 0 bases and J by 0 bases, with 12 bases between the two germline ends. The CDR3 DNA follows: TGCGCCAGCAGCCAAGAAGCGGGTGCAGGCTCCTATAATTCACCCCTCCACTTT. This gives the protein CASSQEAGAGSYNSPLHF.

The chain links TRBV2 to TRBJ1-2; TRBD1 matches at 8 bases. V dropped 3 bases and J dropped 4; count of bases not matched to a gene: 7. The CDR3 is made up of 15 amino acids. The V gene's germline CDR1 is SNHLY and CDR2 FYNNEI. Here the CDR3 reads CASSEDAGGGYGYTF. The CDR3 DNA reads TGTGCCAGCAGTGAGGATGCAGGGGGCGGCTATGGCTACACCTTC.

The CDR3 region has the DNA TGTGCCAGCAGTCAAACAGACAATCAGCCCCAGCATTTT. Residues: CASSQTDNQPQHF. The chain joins TRBV25-1 to TRBJ1-5; D gene ambiguous. Trimming shortened V by 5 bases and J by 3 bases, and 8 bases separated the two germline ends. CDR1 is MGHDK and CDR2 is SYGVNS in the germline V gene. The CDR3 totals 13 residues.

V is TRBV27 and J is TRBJ2-1; D call uncertain. V shed 8 bases and J shed 6 bases, with 14 bases lying between them. The CDR3 has 13 amino acids. The germline V gene encodes CDR1 MNHEY and CDR2 SMNVEV (reference sequence). This CDR3 reads CASGQGTFNEQFF. In DNA form, the CDR3 reads TGTGCCAGCGGGCAAGGAACTTTCAATGAGCAGTTCTTC.

The V and J genes are TRBV5-1 and TRBJ2-4; D might be TRBD1 (6 bases). This CDR3 has 15 residues. The V end lost 0 bases, the J end lost 8 bases, and 15 bases lay between the germline ends. Germline-derived CDR1 and CDR2 are SGHRS and YFSETQ. CDR3 in amino acids: CASSLDRVGIDIQYF. CDR3 bases: TGCGCCAGCAGCTTGGACAGGGTTGGCATAGACATTCAGTACTTC.